This record covers a single T cell receptor (beta chain). The antigen is undetermined. This entry belongs to a study of T cell clusters in autoimmune cytopenias. Study observations and caveats: Compared with active autoimmune hepatitis patients, healthy donors showed approximately 3-fold more exclusive TRB clusters.

Approximately 40,000 genome equivalents of blood DNA were amplified for TRB. Germline lookup yields CDR1 PRHDT and CDR2 FYEKMQ (reference sequence). The CDR3 is 16 amino acids. TRB rearrangements were amplified by touch-down multiplex PCR with mixed TRB-A/B primers. From the multiplex PCR reads, TCRdb lists one entry per CDR3 protein and no DNA. The table for this sample gives roughly 6,900 distinct CDR3 sequences. These data also featured in a second study, about T cell repertoires in aging, cancer and after chemotherapy. That work states: In each cancer cohort, median generation probability increased across chemotherapy, suggesting thymic output rebounded.

The V gene is TRBV13, the J gene TRBJ2-5; no DNA is available, so the TRBD2 call from TCRdb remains unchecked. The TCR originated in a human donor in good health. Material for sequencing was peripheral blood. CDR3 amino acids: CVGGSAGNPPQETQYF. Filled out from reference TRBV13 and TRBJ2-5, the complete variable domain reads AAGVIQSPRHLIKEKRETATLKCYPIPRHDTVYWYQQGPGQDPQFLISFYEKMQSDKGSIPDRFSAQQFSDYHSELNMSSLELGDSALYFCVGGSAGNPPQETQYFGPGTRLLVL.